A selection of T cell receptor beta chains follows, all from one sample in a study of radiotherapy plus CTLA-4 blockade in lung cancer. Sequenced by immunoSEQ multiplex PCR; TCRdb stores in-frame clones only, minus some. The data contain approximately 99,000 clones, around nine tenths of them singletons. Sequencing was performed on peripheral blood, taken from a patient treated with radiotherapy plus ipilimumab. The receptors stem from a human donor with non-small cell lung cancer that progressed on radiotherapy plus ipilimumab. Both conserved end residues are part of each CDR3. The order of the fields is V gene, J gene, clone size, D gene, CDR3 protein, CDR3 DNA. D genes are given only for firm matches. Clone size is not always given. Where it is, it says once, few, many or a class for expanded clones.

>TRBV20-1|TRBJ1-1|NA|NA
CSARSGTEAFF
TGCAGTGCTAGGAGTGGCACTGAAGCTTTCTTT
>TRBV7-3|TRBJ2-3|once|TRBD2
CASSLRSGAVLDTQYF
TGTGCCAGCAGCTTAAGGAGCGGGGCAGTTTTAGATACGCAGTATTTT
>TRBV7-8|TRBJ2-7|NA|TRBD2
CASSLWLAGASERGEQYF
TGTGCCAGCAGCTTATGGCTAGCGGGAGCCTCCGAGAGGGGAGAGCAGTACTTC
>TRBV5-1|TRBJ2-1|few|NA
CASSIQGTEQFF
TGCGCCAGCAGCATACAGGGTACTGAGCAGTTCTTC
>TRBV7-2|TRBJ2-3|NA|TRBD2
CANSGGDLSTDTQYF
TGTGCCAACAGCGGGGGGGACCTCAGCACAGATACGCAGTATTTT
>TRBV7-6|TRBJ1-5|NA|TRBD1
CASSLDPGQGQPQHF
TGTGCCAGCAGCTTAGACCCCGGACAGGGACAGCCCCAGCATTTT
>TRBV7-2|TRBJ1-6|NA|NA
CASSLEGRRDSPLHF
TGTGCCAGCAGCTTAGAGGGGCGACGGGATTCACCCCTCCACTTT
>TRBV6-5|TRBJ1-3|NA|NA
CASSYSWDGSGNTIYF
TGTGCCAGCAGTTACTCTTGGGACGGCTCTGGAAACACCATATATTTT
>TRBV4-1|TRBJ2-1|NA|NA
CASSPQGGIGNEQFF
TGCGCCAGCAGCCCCCAGGGCGGGATAGGTAATGAGCAGTTCTTC
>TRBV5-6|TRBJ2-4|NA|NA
CASSLVGERAKNIQYF
TGTGCCAGCAGCTTGGTAGGTGAGCGGGCCAAAAACATTCAGTACTTC
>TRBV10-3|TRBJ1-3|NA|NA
CAISTVLGHSGNTIYF
TGTGCCATCAGCACCGTACTGGGACACTCTGGAAACACCATATATTTT
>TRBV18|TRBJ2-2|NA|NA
CASSPRLETTGELFF
TGTGCCAGCTCACCACGTTTAGAAACCACCGGGGAGCTGTTTTTT
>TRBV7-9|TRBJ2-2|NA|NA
CASRPTRGDGELFF
TGTGCCAGCAGACCTACTAGGGGAGACGGGGAGCTGTTTTTT
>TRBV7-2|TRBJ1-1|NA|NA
CASSLKGLGTEAFF
TGTGCCAGCAGCTTAAAGGGGTTGGGCACTGAAGCTTTCTTT
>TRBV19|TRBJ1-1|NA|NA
CASSKLGPTMNTEAFF
TGTGCCAGTAGTAAACTAGGGCCGACCATGAACACTGAAGCTTTCTTT
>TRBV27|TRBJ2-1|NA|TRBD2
CASSLRGTSGRYNEQFF
TGTGCCAGCAGTCTAAGAGGGACTAGCGGGAGGTACAATGAGCAGTTCTTC
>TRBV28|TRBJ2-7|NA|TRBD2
CASSSHPSGIRSSYEQYF
TGTGCCAGCAGTTCGCACCCTAGCGGGATCCGATCCTCTTACGAGCAGTACTTC
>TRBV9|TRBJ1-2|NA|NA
CASSGTGAPVYGYTF
TGTGCCAGCAGCGGCACGGGGGCCCCGGTGTATGGCTACACCTTC
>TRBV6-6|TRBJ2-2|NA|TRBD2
CASSYSVGRATGELFF
TGTGCCAGCAGTTACTCGGTCGGGAGGGCCACCGGGGAGCTGTTTTTT
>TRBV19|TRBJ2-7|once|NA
CASSIRGGDEQYF
TGTGCCAGTAGTATTAGGGGTGGAGACGAGCAGTACTTC
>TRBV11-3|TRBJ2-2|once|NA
CASSEVATGRELFF
TGTGCCAGCAGCGAAGTCGCTACGGGCCGGGAGCTGTTTTTT
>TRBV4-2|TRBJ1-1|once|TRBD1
CASSTNRGRWAEAFF
TGTGCCAGCAGCACTAACAGGGGTAGGTGGGCTGAAGCTTTCTTT
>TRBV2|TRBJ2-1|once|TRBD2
CASVSGAGAVHNEQFF
TGTGCCAGCGTCAGTGGGGCGGGAGCGGTCCACAATGAGCAGTTCTTC
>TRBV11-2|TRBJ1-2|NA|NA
CASSPTQGYGYTF
TGTGCCAGCAGTCCAACCCAGGGTTATGGCTACACCTTC
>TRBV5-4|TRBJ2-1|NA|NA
CASSFDNEQFF
TGTGCCAGCAGTTTCGACAATGAGCAGTTCTTC
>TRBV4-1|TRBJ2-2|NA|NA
CASSQGFREVAANTGELFF
TGCGCCAGCAGCCAAGGATTCCGGGAAGTAGCGGCAAACACCGGGGAGCTGTTTTTT
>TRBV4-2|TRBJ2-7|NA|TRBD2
CASSRETSGTYEQYF
TGTGCCAGCAGCCGGGAGACTAGCGGAACCTACGAGCAGTACTTC
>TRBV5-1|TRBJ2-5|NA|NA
CASSLESETQYF
TGCGCCAGCAGCTTGGAGAGTGAGACCCAGTACTTC
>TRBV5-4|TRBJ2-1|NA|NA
CASSIPRSDEQFF
TGTGCCAGCAGCATTCCAAGGTCCGATGAGCAGTTCTTC
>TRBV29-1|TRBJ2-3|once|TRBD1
CSVRGRLRDTQYF
TGCAGCGTCAGGGGGCGTCTCAGAGATACGCAGTATTTT
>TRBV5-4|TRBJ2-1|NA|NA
CASSWGDNEQFF
TGTGCCAGCAGCTGGGGTGACAATGAGCAGTTCTTC